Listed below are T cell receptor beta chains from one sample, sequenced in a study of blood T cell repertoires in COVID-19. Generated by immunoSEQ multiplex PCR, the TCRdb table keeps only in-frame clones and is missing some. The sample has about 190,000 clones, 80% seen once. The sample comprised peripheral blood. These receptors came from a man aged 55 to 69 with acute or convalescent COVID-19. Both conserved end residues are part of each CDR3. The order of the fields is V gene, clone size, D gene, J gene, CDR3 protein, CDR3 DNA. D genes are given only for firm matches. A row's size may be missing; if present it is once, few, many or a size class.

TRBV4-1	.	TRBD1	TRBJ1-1	CASSPWTGSMNTEAFF	TGCGCCAGCAGCCCTTGGACAGGGAGCATGAACACTGAAGCTTTCTTT
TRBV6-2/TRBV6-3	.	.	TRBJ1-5	CASSPPGQSPQHF	TGTGCCAGCAGCCCGCCTGGACAGTCACCCCAGCATTTT
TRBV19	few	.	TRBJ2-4	CASSSGYRERLAKNIQYF	TGTGCCAGTAGTTCGGGCTACAGGGAACGGCTAGCCAAAAACATTCAGTACTTC
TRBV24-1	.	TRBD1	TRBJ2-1	CATSNRGNEQFF	TGTGCCACTAGCAACAGGGGCAATGAGCAGTTCTTC
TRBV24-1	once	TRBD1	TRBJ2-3	CATSDGDRTGVDTQYF	TGTGCCACCAGTGATGGGGACAGGACTGGGGTGGATACGCAGTATTTT
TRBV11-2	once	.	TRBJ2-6	CASSLGAGANVLTF	TGTGCCAGCAGCTTAGGGGCCGGGGCCAACGTCCTGACTTTC
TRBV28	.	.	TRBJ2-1	CASTRGLGTRNEQFF	TGTGCCAGCACCCGAGGACTAGGGACAAGGAATGAGCAGTTCTTC
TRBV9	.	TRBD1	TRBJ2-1	CASSAPDRVVGEQFF	TGTGCCAGCAGCGCGCCGGACAGGGTAGTTGGTGAGCAGTTCTTC
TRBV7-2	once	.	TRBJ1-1	CASSPALEAFF	TGTGCCAGCAGCCCCGCGCTTGAAGCTTTCTTT
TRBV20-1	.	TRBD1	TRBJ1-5	CSASRGQDNQPQHF	TGCAGTGCTAGTAGGGGACAGGACAATCAGCCCCAGCATTTT
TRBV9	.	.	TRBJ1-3	CASSEAGGVSGNTIYF	TGTGCCAGCAGCGAAGCGGGGGGCGTTTCGGGTAACACCATATATTTT
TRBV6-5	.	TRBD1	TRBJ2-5	CASSYSAGDRETQYF	TGTGCCAGCAGTTACTCAGCAGGGGACAGAGAGACCCAGTACTTC
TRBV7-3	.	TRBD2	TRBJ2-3	CASSFLAGGFTDTQYF	TGTGCCAGCAGCTTCCTAGCGGGGGGTTTTACAGATACGCAGTATTTT
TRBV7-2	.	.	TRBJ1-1	CASSLPSVMNTEAFF	TGTGCCAGCAGCCTCCCTAGCGTTATGAACACTGAAGCTTTCTTT
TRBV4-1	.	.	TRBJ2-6	CASSPQRNVLTF	TGCGCCAGCAGCCCACAGCGGAACGTCCTGACTTTC
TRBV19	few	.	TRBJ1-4	CASSMRPGHLNEKLFF	TGTGCCAGTAGTATGAGACCGGGACACCTGAATGAAAAACTGTTTTTT
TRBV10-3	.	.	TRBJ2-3	CAISPSGRSTDTQYF	TGTGCCATCAGTCCAAGCGGCAGAAGCACAGATACGCAGTATTTT
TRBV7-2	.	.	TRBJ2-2	CASSPLRTSAGELFF	TGTGCCAGCAGCCCGCTACGTACTAGTGCCGGGGAGCTGTTTTTT
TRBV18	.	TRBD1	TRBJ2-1	CASSGQGSYNEQFF	TGTGCCAGCTCTGGACAGGGGTCTTACAATGAGCAGTTCTTC
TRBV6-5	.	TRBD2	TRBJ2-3	CASSKSLAGTDTQYF	TGTGCCAGCTCTAAGAGCCTAGCGGGCACAGATACGCAGTATTTT
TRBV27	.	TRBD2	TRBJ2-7	CASSSGTSGSNSYEQYF	TGTGCCAGCAGTTCCGGGACTAGCGGGAGCAATTCCTACGAGCAGTACTTC
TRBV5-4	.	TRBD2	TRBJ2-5	CASQGGRVQETQYF	TGTGCCAGCCAAGGTGGGAGGGTACAAGAGACCCAGTACTTC
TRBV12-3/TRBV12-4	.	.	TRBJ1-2	CASGNRGYTF	TGTGCCAGCGGCAACAGGGGCTACACCTTC
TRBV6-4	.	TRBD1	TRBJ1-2	CASRRDRNGYTF	TGTGCCAGCAGGAGGGACAGGAACGGCTACACCTTC
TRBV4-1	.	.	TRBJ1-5	CASSQAGNQPQHF	TGCGCCAGCAGCCAAGCAGGAAATCAGCCCCAGCATTTT
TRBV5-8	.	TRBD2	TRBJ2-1	CASSFSGSSYNEQFF	TGTGCCAGCAGCTTTAGCGGGAGCTCCTACAATGAGCAGTTCTTC
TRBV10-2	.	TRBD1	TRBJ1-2	CASSEGPGTGGGYGYTF	TGCGCCAGCAGTGAGGGTCCCGGGACAGGGGGGGGATATGGCTACACCTTC
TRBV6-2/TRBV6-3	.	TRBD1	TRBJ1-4	CASRSGTGASYEKLFF	TGTGCCAGCCGTTCCGGGACAGGGGCTTCTTATGAAAAACTGTTTTTT
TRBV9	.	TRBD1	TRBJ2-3	CASSHQGDPTDTQYF	TGTGCCAGCAGCCACCAGGGGGACCCCACAGATACGCAGTATTTT
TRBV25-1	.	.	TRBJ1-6	CASSSAGSVSPLHF	TGTGCCAGCAGCTCTGCAGGGTCGGTTTCACCCCTCCACTTT
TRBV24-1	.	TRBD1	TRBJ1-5	CATSDPDRDDSNQPQHF	TGTGCCACCAGTGATCCGGACAGGGACGATAGCAATCAGCCCCAGCATTTT
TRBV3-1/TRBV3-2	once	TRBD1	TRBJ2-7	CASSQGTGGSYEQYF	TGTGCCAGCAGCCAAGGGACAGGGGGTTCCTACGAGCAGTACTTC
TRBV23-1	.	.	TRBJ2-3	CASSQPTLSTDTQYF	TGCGCCAGCAGTCAACCGACATTGAGCACAGATACGCAGTATTTT
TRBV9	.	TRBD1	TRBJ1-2	CASRGTGYNYGYTF	TGTGCCAGCCGTGGGACAGGCTATAACTATGGCTACACCTTC
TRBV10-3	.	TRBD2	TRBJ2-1	CAISESVAGGDEQFF	TGTGCCATCAGTGAATCGGTAGCGGGAGGCGATGAGCAGTTCTTC
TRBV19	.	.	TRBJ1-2	CASSIQGPGVYTF	TGTGCCAGTAGTATACAGGGCCCCGGTGTATACACCTTC